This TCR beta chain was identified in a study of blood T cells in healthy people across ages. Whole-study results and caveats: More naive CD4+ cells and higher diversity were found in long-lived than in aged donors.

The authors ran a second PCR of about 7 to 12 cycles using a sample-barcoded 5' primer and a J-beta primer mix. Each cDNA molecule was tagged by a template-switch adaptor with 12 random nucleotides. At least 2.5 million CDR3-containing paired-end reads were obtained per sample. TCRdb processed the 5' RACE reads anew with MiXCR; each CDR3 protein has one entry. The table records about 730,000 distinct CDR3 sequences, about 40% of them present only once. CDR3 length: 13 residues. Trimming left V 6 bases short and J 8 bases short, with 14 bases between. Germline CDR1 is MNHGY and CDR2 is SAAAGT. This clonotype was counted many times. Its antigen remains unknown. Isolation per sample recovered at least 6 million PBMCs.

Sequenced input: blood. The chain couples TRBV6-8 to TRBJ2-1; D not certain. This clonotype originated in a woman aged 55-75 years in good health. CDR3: CASSPAGGDEQFF. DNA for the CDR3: TGTGCCAGCAGCCCCGCCGGTGGGGATGAGCAGTTCTTC.